Detailed here is one TCR beta chain. In its sample, this clone was seen a few times. There is no known antigen for this receptor. Base qualities are not provided; no much larger clone lies one nucleotide away. The CDR3 starts with the cysteine, ends with the phenylalanine, and has 13 residues. The kept DNA is CDR3 alone, 39 bases in frame from the first base. The germline V gene (reference sequence) yields SEHNR for CDR1 and FQNEAQ for CDR2. A distance of 11 bases separates the germline ends of V and J, which lose 5 bases and 3 bases respectively. The immunoSEQ hsTCRB v3.0 assay was used at survey level resolution for TRB variable region sequencing. A depth of about 40,000-50,000 T-cell genomes per sample was targeted for TRB sequencing. Pooled TRB libraries were sequenced on an Illumina MiSeq with a v3 150-cycle kit. As for the authors' bioinformatics: Repertoire analysis was performed in R inside a reproducible Nextflow workflow that covered QC, data transformation and analysis. LymphoSeq2, an R package for exploring AIRR-Seq data, was used to implement the custom analyses. After excluding a few samples that yielded fewer than 5000 total TRB sequences, 150 to 200 HIV repertoires remained for analysis. Among the roughly 190 retained HIV repertoires, 55 to 60 were collected before ART initiation and around 130 after ART initiation. Each repertoire was downsampled to 5000 TRB nucleotide sequences, and summary statistics were averaged across 100 downsampling iterations. The analysis kept only TRB sequences whose CDR3 regions were at least seven amino acids long. Diversity was measured with a Shannon entropy-derived clonality score and the Gini coefficient. In the repertoire networks, any two of the top 5000 CDR3 amino acid sequences were linked whenever the two sequences differed by an edit distance of one. Antigen specificity groups and MHC restriction were predicted for TRB CDR3 amino acid sequences with GLIPH2. Known CMV, EBV, HIV or tissue antigen associations were flagged by matching CDR3 amino acid sequences against VDJdb and McPAS-TCR. Pre-ART, post-ART and control groups were compared with Wilcoxon signed-rank tests and Holm-Bonferroni correction. The source is immuneACCESS, and TCRdb retained only in-frame sequences with V and J called. Part of the clones is not carried over; for the studies checked, unresolved V genes explain less than half of this, and the remainder is unexplained. For V, J and clone size, that table is used; D and trimming come from the DNA. Here the sample has 25,000 to 35,000 clones; approximately 96% occur a single time. In total, the top ten clones hold less than 2.5% of the sample.

Inclusion was restricted to participants for whom at least one PBMC sample before ART initiation and at least two post-ART samples were available. Every participant with HIV received treatment in the United States of America. Before DNA extraction, cryopreserved samples of 1-10 million PBMC were thawed and then washed. At the time of the earliest PBMC sample, participants with HIV were aged between roughly 20 and 60 years. Each participant contributed PBMC samples from 1-4 timepoints before ART initiation and 2-8 timepoints after ART initiation, with a median of 7 samples. Serial HIV viral load, CD4+ T-cell count, ART history and demographic data were obtained for every participant. Genomic DNA was extracted from unsorted PBMC with a Qiagen kit on a QIAcube, processed in batches of 12 samples. The data originate from a study of long-term antiretroviral therapy in people with HIV (dated by TCRdb to between 2021 and 2024). Regarding the study in general: The earliest samples were collected roughly a decade before the 2015 WHO recommendation for immediate ART, at a time when ART was usually postponed until CD4 counts fell. This retrospective serial study examined whether starting ART and sustained HIV suppression were associated with changes in the composition and diversity of the TRB repertoire in peripheral blood. A total of about 200 cryopreserved PBMC samples were contributed to the cohort by 30 adults with confirmed HIV infection, with samples collected serially over a mean of roughly six years (range 1-12). Among the 25 to 30 participants with HIV, over nine were female. No cross-contamination during QIAcube processing turned up in test extractions that ran a monoclonal T-cell line alongside some 34 polyclonal samples.

The paper as a whole reports these results and caveats: ART initiation was associated with a significant increase in TRB diversity, but diversity stayed significantly below transplant donor controls even after long-term ART. The repertoire was dominated across all time points by expanded TRB clones identified before ART initiation, although this dominance was seen to fluctuate and to decrease in many PLHIV after ART. Because cell numbers in pre-ART samples were limited, unsorted PBMC were profiled instead of sorted CD4+ and CD8+ T cells. Since PBMC availability was limited, sequencing covered only the TCR beta chain, with no alpha chain pairing. No data were available on ART adherence, viral resistance or therapy changes, limiting inferences about post-ART repertoire changes. Compared with controls, HIV repertoires had narrower CDR3 length ranges, and the network structure pointed to an antigen-experienced repertoire that shifted only slightly toward naive after ART. The samples were dated from about 2003 to 2018, and the ART regimens that were used may be less effective than current ART regimens.

The sequencing here drew on unsorted PBMCs, taken 6.6 years after starting antiretroviral therapy. The TCR originated in a man aged 25-45 years with HIV. Recombination linked TRBV7-9 to TRBJ2-7, with TRBD2 perhaps the D gene, on 5 matching bases. The DNA sequence reads TGTGCCAGCAGCCAGGTGGGGAGCTACGAGCAGTACTTC. The encoded protein is CASSQVGSYEQYF. When the CDR3 is completed using the reference TRBV7-9 and TRBJ2-7 genes on either side, the full variable domain is DTGVSQNPRHKITKRGQNVTFRCDPISEHNRLYWYRQTLGQGPEFLTYFQNEAQLEKSRLLSDRFSAERPKGSFSTLEIQRTEQGDSAMYLCASSQVGSYEQYFGPGTRLTVT.